Below are 25 T cell receptor beta chains sequenced from a single sample in a study of identical twins. TCRdb redid the calling of the 5' RACE reads with MiXCR, one entry per CDR3 protein. Of 450,000 to 600,000 distinct CDR3 sequences listed, around 22% are singletons. This same sample was also taken into another study, of yellow fever vaccine responses in identical twins.

Material: CD4+ T cells sorted from blood. These receptors were obtained from a woman aged 18-30 years in good health.

The V gene is TRBV11-2, the J gene TRBJ2-1, with 10 bases fitting TRBD1. V was pared by 5 bases and J by 6 bases, with 10 bases of the junction left unmatched. Germline loops: CDR1 SGHAT, CDR2 FQNNGV. There are 16 residues in the CDR3. CDR3 nucleotides: TGTGCCAGCAGCCCAAGGGACAGGGGAAGGGGCAATGAGCAGTTCTTC. It encodes CASSPRDRGRGNEQFF.

The chain carries TRBV5-1 and TRBJ2-4; 9 nucleotides line up with TRBD2. The CDR3 runs 14 residues. V shed 3 bases, J shed 8 bases, and the junction held 6 bases outside the gene matches. Germline values: CDR1 SGHRS, CDR2 YFSETQ. Here the CDR3 reads CASSSGLASDIQYF. Written as DNA, the CDR3 is TGCGCCAGCAGCTCAGGACTAGCGAGCGACATTCAGTACTTC.

The V call is TRBV6-4, the J call TRBJ2-5, with 10 nucleotides matching TRBD2. The CDR3 length is 12 residues. CDR1 MRHNA and CDR2 SNTAGT come from the germline V gene. Trimming took 9 bases from V and 5 from J; bases not matched to a gene: 3. The CDR3 reads CASKREGETQYF. DNA for the CDR3: TGTGCCAGTAAGCGGGAGGGGGAGACCCAGTACTTC.

This rearrangement joins TRBV19 to TRBJ2-1; 8 bases agree with TRBD2. Losses at the gene ends were 5 bases for V and 7 bases for J; bases not matched to a gene: 10. The CDR3 sequence is 15 residues long. Germline loops: CDR1 LNHDA, CDR2 SQIVND (reference sequence). Here the CDR3 DNA reads TGTGCCAGTAGTCCGGCCAGCGGGGGCCCAAATGAGCAGTTCTTC. It is translated as CASSPASGGPNEQFF.

This rearrangement joins TRBV29-1 to TRBJ2-5; TRBD1 agrees at 8 bases. This CDR3 is built from 15 residues. Germline V gene data show CDR1 as SQVTM and CDR2 as ANQGSEA. Germline trimming cut 7 bases from V and 5 bases from J; bases unmatched to any gene: 15. CDR3 amino acids: CSAGTGNPGSETQYF. In DNA form, the CDR3 reads TGCAGCGCCGGGACAGGTAATCCGGGCTCTGAGACCCAGTACTTC.

This CDR3 is CASSIEGGANTEAFF. CDR3 DNA sequence: TGTGCCAGTAGTATAGAGGGTGGCGCGAACACTGAAGCTTTCTTT. The rearrangement uses TRBV19 and TRBJ1-1; D is uncertain. Germline V lookup: CDR1 LNHDA, CDR2 SQIVND (reference sequence). The CDR3 covers 15 residues. V lost 0 bases and J 1 base, leaving 9 bases between the germline ends.

This clonotype has more than one count but fewer than ten. V and J are TRBV4-1 and TRBJ2-5, with 8 bases that match TRBD2. The CDR3 sequence is 16 residues long. Germline assignment: CDR1 MGHRA and CDR2 YSYEKL. Germline trimming cut 0 bases from V and 3 bases from J; bases unmatched to any gene: 6. CDR3 residues: CASSQESGGIKETQYF. CDR3 coding DNA: TGCGCCAGCAGCCAAGAAAGCGGGGGAATCAAAGAGACCCAGTACTTC.

The CDR3 bases are TGTGCCAGCAGCATATCCCGGGACAGGGGGCGGTCAGATACGCAGTATTTT. It is translated as CASSISRDRGRSDTQYF. The V and J genes are TRBV7-8 and TRBJ2-3; 12 nucleotides align to TRBD1. This CDR3 is built from 17 residues. Germline V gene data show CDR1 as SGHVS and CDR2 as FQNEAQ. V shed 5 bases and J 4 bases; nucleotides not matched to a gene: 10.

The V call is TRBV12-3 or TRBV12-4, the J call TRBJ2-2; D unresolved. Trimming removed 5 bases from V and 4 bases from J, with 11 bases in between. The CDR3 extends over 14 amino acids. CDR3 DNA: TGTGCCAGCAGTCCCCGGGTCTCCACCGGGGAGCTGTTTTTT. Amino acid sequence: CASSPRVSTGELFF.

A few counts support this clonotype. The CDR3 region is CASRWNEQFF. CDR3 nucleotides: TGTGCCAGCAGGTGGAATGAGCAGTTCTTC. The chain is built from TRBV6-1 and TRBJ2-1; D gene ambiguous. Looked up from germline, CDR1 is MNHNS and CDR2 is SASEGT. This CDR3 contains 10 residues. Trimming left V 6 bases short and J 7 bases short, with 4 bases between.

This clonotype showed up just a few times. This chain links TRBV6-1 with TRBJ1-5; 8 positions agree with TRBD1. Germline assignment: CDR1 MNHNS and CDR2 SASEGT. This CDR3 has 13 amino acids. Trimming took 7 bases from V and 7 from J; bases not matched to a gene: 6. The chain's CDR3 is CASTWTGQQPQHF. CDR3 nucleotide sequence: TGTGCCAGCACCTGGACAGGGCAACAGCCCCAGCATTTT.

This chain connects TRBV28 to TRBJ1-5, with 8 bases aligning to TRBD1. This CDR3 comprises 16 residues. V was pared by 2 bases and J by 1 base, with 4 bases of the junction left unmatched. CDR1 and CDR2 from the germline V gene are MDHEN and SYDVKM. The CDR3 DNA follows: TGTGCCAGCAGTTTAGCCAGGGGGCGAAGCAATCAGCCCCAGCATTTT. It encodes CASSLARGRSNQPQHF.

This clonotype was detected a few times. The chain recombines TRBV12-3 or TRBV12-4 with TRBJ2-1; 9 bases are a match to TRBD1. CDR3 length: 16 residues. Trimming took 8 bases from V and 6 from J; bases not matched to a gene: 14. The DNA for the CDR3 is TGTGCCAGCCCCCCGGCCGGGACAGGGATCATCAATGAGCAGTTCTTC. It yields the protein CASPPAGTGIINEQFF.

This clonotype has more than one count but fewer than ten. This chain uses TRBV7-9 with TRBJ2-2; a weak D match, TRBD1 (6 bases). Germline V CDR1 and CDR2: SEHNR, FQNEAQ (reference sequence). V shed 7 bases and J shed 0 bases, with 15 bases lying between them. This CDR3 is built from 16 residues. The CDR3 region has the DNA TGTGCCAGCACATACTCCGGGACAACGAACACCGGGGAGCTGTTTTTT. Translating gives CASTYSGTTNTGELFF. The full variable domain, its missing parts supplied by reference TRBV7-9 and TRBJ2-2, is DTGVSQNPRHKITKRGQNVTFRCDPISEHNRLYWYRQTLGQGPEFLTYFQNEAQLEKSRLLSDRFSAERPKGSFSTLEIQRTEQGDSAMYLCASTYSGTTNTGELFFGEGSRLTVL.

This chain connects TRBV6-5 to TRBJ2-5; weak D call: TRBD1 (6 bases). CDR1 is MNHEY and CDR2 is SVGAGI in the germline V gene. The length of the CDR3 is 15 residues. V was cut by 3 bases and J by 4 bases, with 15 bases left in between. DNA for the CDR3: TGTGCCAGCAGTTATAGGGGGTGGAGTGGAGAGACCCAGTACTTC. Translated, it gives CASSYRGWSGETQYF.

The V gene is TRBV11-2, the J gene TRBJ2-7, with 9 bases lining up with TRBD2. The CDR3 totals 16 residues. Trimming at V came to 1 base and at J to 2 bases, leaving 6 bases not matched to a gene. Germline V CDR1 and CDR2: SGHAT, FQNNGV. The CDR3 protein is CASSLGGSGGTYEQYV. DNA of the CDR3: TGTGCCAGCAGCTTAGGTGGTAGCGGGGGAACCTACGAGCAGTACGTC.

The CDR3 loop is CASSNGLAGISTDTQYF. The CDR3 bases are TGTGCCAGCAGCAACGGACTAGCGGGAATAAGCACAGATACGCAGTATTTT. This chain links TRBV9 with TRBJ2-3, with TRBD2 matching 12 bases. Trimming removed 4 bases from V and 0 bases from J; junction bases left unmatched: 6. This CDR3 is built from 17 residues. From germline, CDR1 is SGDLS and CDR2 YYNGEE.

V is TRBV29-1 and J is TRBJ2-3; TRBD1 matches 7 bases. The CDR3 spans 17 residues. CDR1 SQVTM and CDR2 ANQGSEA come from the germline V gene. CDR3 sequence: CGTNTIQGIYTADTQYF. The CDR3 nucleotides are TGCGGGACAAACACAATACAGGGGATATATACCGCGGATACGCAGTATTTT.

The chain employs TRBV20-1 and TRBJ1-4; TRBD1 matches at 9 bases. V dropped 3 bases and J dropped 7; count of bases not matched to a gene: 6. The CDR3 has 14 residues. Germline values: CDR1 DFQATT, CDR2 SNEGSKA (reference sequence). CDR3 sequence: CSARGTGGSEKLFF. The CDR3 nucleotides read TGCAGTGCTAGGGGTACAGGGGGCAGTGAAAAACTGTTTTTT.

The genes are TRBV14 and TRBJ2-1, with 13 bases identical to TRBD2. From germline, CDR1 is SGHDN and CDR2 FVKESK. The CDR3 has 18 residues. V lost 4 bases and J lost 8; bases outside the gene matches: 14. The CDR3 reads CASSRLPKLGLAGHEQFF. The CDR3 region has the DNA TGTGCCAGCAGCCGCCTACCCAAACTGGGACTAGCGGGGCATGAGCAGTTCTTC.

The chain carries TRBV6-1 and TRBJ1-1; D gene unclear. Germline values: CDR1 MNHNS, CDR2 SASEGT. V was pared by 7 bases and J by 3 bases, with 18 bases between. The CDR3 covers 15 residues. The CDR3 coding sequence is TGTGCCAGCATCACCCTCGGAGGAACTCACACTGAAGCTTTCTTT. Residues: CASITLGGTHTEAFF.

The V and J genes are TRBV11-2 and TRBJ2-1, with unresolved D. CDR1 and CDR2 (germline): SGHAT, FQNNGV. This CDR3 comprises 13 residues. Trimming stripped 3 bases from V and 6 bases from J, with 9 bases between. The CDR3 loop is CASSLVDSNEQFF. CDR3 nucleotides: TGTGCCAGCAGCTTGGTCGACTCCAATGAGCAGTTCTTC.

This clonotype was picked up a small number of times. The chain combines TRBV6-5 with TRBJ2-1; 10 bases agree with TRBD2. V lost 2 bases, J lost 1 base, and 2 bases stayed unmatched. This CDR3 has 16 amino acids. The V gene's germline CDR1 is MNHEY and CDR2 SVGAGI. CDR3 nucleotides: TGTGCCAGCAGTTACAAAGCGGGAGGGTCCTACAATGAGCAGTTCTTC. Encoded protein: CASSYKAGGSYNEQFF.

The rearrangement links TRBV25-1 to TRBJ2-7; D is uncertain. The length of the CDR3 is 13 residues. Germline CDR1 and CDR2: MGHDK and SYGVNS. Trimming pared 1 base from V and 3 bases from J, leaving 7 bases between. The chain's CDR3 is CASSEWHSYEQYF. DNA for the CDR3: TGTGCCAGCAGTGAATGGCACAGCTACGAGCAGTACTTC.

V and J are TRBV14 and TRBJ2-1, with 7 bases that match TRBD1. Germline trimming cut 6 bases from V and 4 bases from J; bases unmatched to any gene: 9. Looked up from germline, CDR1 is SGHDN and CDR2 is FVKESK. The CDR3 has 15 amino acids. The CDR3 DNA is TGTGCCAGCAGGCCGGGACAGAGTAATTACAATGAGCAGTTCTTC. Translated, it gives CASRPGQSNYNEQFF.